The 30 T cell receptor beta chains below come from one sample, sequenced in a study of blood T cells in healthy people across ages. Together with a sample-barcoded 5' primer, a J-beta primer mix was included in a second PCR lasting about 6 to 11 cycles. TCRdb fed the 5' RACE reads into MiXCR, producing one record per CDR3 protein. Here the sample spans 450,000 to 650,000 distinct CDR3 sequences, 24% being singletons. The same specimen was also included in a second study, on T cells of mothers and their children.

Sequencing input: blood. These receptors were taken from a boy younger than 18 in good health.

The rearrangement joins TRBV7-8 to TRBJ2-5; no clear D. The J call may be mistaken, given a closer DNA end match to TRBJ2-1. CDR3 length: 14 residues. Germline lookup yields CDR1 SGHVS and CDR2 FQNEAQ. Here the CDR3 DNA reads TGTGCCAGCAGCCGCGGATTACCGCTCGATGAGCAGTTCTTC. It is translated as CASSRGLPLDEQFF.

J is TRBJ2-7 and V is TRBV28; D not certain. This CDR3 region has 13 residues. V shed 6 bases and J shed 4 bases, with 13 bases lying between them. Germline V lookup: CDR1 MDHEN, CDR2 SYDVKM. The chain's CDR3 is CASSYSSPYEQYF. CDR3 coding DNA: TGTGCCAGCAGCTACTCGTCCCCTTACGAGCAGTACTTC.

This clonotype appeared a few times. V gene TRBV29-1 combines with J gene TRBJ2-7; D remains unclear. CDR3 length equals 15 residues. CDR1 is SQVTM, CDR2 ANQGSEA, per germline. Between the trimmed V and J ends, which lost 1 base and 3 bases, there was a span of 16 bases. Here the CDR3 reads CSVEVVGRTDYEQYF. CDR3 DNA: TGCAGCGTTGAAGTGGTTGGACGGACCGACTACGAGCAGTACTTC.

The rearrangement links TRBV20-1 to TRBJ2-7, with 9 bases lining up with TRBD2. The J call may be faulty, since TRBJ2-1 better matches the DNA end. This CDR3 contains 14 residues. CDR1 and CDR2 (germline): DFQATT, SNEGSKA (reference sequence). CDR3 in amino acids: CSARPGTSFNEQFF. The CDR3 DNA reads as TGCAGTGCTAGACCCGGGACTAGCTTCAATGAGCAGTTCTTC.

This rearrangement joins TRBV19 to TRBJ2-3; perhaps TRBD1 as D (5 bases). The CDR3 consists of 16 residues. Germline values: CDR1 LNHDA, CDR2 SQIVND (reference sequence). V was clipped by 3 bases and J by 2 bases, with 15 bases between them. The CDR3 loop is CASSIASRASTDTQYF. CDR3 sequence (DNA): TGTGCCAGTAGTATCGCGTCCAGGGCCTCCACAGATACGCAGTATTTT.

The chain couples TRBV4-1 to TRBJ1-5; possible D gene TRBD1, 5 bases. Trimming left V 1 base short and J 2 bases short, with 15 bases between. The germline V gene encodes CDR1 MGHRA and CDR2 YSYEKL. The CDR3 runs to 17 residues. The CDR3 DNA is TGCGCCAGCAGCCAAGTGTCCGGGACGGGGGGCAATCAGCCCCAGCATTTT. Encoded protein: CASSQVSGTGGNQPQHF.

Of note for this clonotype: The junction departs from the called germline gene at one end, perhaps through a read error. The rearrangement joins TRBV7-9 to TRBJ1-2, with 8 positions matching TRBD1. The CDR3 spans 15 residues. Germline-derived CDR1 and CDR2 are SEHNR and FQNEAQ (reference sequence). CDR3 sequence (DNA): TGTGCCAGCAGCCCCAACTCCGGGACAGGCAGAGCCGCCCCTTTC. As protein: CASSPNSGTGRAAPF.

CDR3 region: CASSQDRARSSYEQYF. In DNA form, the CDR3 reads TGTGCCAGCAGCCAAGATAGGGCTAGGAGCTCCTACGAGCAGTACTTC. The chain joins TRBV4-2 to TRBJ2-7; D is unclear. Trimming took off 0 bases at V and 0 bases at J, with 12 bases between the two ends. Germline V lookup: CDR1 LGHNA, CDR2 YNFKEQ. The CDR3 spans 16 residues.

CDR3 sequence: CASSLRYRGTSPGELFF. In nucleotides, the CDR3 is TGCGCCAGCAGCCTGAGGTACAGGGGGACTTCCCCCGGGGAGCTGTTTTTT. The rearrangement uses TRBV5-1 and TRBJ2-2; 8 positions match TRBD1. CDR3 length equals 17 residues. The germline gives CDR1 SGHRS, CDR2 YFSETQ. V shed 4 bases, J shed 6 bases, and the junction held 14 bases outside the gene matches. Full variable domain (remainder filled in from reference TRBV5-1 and TRBJ2-2): KAGVTQTPRYLIKTRGQQVTLSCSPISGHRSVSWYQQTPGQGLQFLFEYFSETQRNKGNFPGRFSGRQFSNSRSEMNVSTLELGDSALYLCASSLRYRGTSPGELFFGEGSRLTVL.

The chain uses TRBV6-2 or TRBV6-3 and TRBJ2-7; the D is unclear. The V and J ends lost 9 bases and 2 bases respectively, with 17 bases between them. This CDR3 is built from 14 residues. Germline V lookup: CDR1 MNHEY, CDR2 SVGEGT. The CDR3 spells CASFPTGSTYEQYF. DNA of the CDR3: TGTGCCAGTTTTCCTACGGGCTCGACCTACGAGCAGTACTTC.

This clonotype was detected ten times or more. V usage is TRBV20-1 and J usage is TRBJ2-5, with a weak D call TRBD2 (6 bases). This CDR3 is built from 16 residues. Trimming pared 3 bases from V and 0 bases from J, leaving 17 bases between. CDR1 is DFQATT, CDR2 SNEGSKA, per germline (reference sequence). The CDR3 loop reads CSASTGLSSDQETQYF. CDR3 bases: TGCAGTGCTAGTACCGGCCTCTCTAGCGACCAAGAGACCCAGTACTTC.

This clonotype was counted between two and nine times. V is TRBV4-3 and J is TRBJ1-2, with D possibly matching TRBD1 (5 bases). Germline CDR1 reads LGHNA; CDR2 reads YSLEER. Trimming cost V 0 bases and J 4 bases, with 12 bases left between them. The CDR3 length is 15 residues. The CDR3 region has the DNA TGCGCCAGCAGCCAAGAGCCAGGGACCCCCTATGGCTACACCTTC. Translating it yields CASSQEPGTPYGYTF.

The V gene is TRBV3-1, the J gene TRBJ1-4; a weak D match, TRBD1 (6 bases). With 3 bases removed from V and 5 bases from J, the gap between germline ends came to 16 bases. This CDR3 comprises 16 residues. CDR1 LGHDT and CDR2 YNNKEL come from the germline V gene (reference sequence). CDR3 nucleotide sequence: TGTGCCAGCAGCCAGCACCAAGGGGGGGGAAATGAAAAACTGTTTTTT. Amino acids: CASSQHQGGGNEKLFF.

The CDR3 coding sequence is TGTGCCAGCACCCTAGACGGATCCGAGCAGTACTTC. Amino acid sequence: CASTLDGSEQYF. This chain joins TRBV7-9 and TRBJ2-7; D is unresolved. The germline CDR1 and CDR2 sequences are SEHNR and FQNEAQ (reference sequence). The CDR3 is made up of 12 amino acids. Trimming took 7 bases from V and 6 from J, leaving 13 bases between them.

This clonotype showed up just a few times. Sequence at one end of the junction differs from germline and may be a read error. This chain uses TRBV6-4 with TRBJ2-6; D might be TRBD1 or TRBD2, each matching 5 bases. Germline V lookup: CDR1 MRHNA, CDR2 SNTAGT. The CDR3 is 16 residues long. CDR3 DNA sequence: TGTGCCAGCAGTGGGGGACCGTCCTCTGGGGCCGACGTCCTGACTTTC. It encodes CASSGGPSSGADVLTF.

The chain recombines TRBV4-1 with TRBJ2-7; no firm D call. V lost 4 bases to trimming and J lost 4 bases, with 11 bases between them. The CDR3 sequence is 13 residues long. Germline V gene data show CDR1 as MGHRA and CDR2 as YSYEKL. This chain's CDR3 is CASSPGYGYEQYF. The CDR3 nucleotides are TGCGCCAGCAGCCCCGGATACGGTTACGAGCAGTACTTC.

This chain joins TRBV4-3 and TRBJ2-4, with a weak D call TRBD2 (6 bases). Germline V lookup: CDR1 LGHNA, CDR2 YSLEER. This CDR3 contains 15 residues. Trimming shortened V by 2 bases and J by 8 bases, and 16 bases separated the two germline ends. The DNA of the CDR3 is TGCGCCAGCAGCCAATTGGGCGGGGCATCGGACATTCAGTACTTC. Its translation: CASSQLGGASDIQYF.

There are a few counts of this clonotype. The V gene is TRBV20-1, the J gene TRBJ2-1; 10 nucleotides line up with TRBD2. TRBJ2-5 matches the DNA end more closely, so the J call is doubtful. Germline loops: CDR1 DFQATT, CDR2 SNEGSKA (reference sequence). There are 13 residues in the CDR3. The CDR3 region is CSALAGEGETQYF. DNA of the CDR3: TGCAGTGCTCTAGCGGGGGAGGGGGAGACCCAGTACTTC.

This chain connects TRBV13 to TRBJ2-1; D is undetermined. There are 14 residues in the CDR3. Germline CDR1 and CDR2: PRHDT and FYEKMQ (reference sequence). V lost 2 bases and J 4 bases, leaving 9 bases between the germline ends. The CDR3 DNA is TGTGCCAGCAGCTTATTCGCGTTTTACAATGAGCAGTTCTTC. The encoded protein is CASSLFAFYNEQFF.

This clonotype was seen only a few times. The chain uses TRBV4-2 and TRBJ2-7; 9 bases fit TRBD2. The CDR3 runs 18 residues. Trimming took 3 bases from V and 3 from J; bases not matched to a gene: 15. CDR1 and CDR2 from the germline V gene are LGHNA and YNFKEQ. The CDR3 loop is CASSQEGLKTSGYYEQYF. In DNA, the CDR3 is TGTGCCAGCAGCCAGGAGGGTTTGAAGACTAGCGGTTACTACGAGCAGTACTTC.

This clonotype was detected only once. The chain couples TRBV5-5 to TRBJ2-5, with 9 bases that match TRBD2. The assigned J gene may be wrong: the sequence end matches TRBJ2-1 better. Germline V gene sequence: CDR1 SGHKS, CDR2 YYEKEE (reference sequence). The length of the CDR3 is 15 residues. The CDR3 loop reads CASSFFASGNNEQFF. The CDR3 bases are TGTGCCAGCAGCTTCTTTGCTAGCGGGAACAATGAGCAGTTCTTC.

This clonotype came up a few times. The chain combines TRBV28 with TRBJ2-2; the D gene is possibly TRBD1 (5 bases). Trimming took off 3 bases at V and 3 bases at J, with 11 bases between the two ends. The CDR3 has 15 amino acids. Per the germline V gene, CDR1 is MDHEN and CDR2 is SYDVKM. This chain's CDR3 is CASSFGEGDTGELFF. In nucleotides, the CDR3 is TGTGCCAGCAGTTTTGGTGAAGGGGACACCGGGGAGCTGTTTTTT.

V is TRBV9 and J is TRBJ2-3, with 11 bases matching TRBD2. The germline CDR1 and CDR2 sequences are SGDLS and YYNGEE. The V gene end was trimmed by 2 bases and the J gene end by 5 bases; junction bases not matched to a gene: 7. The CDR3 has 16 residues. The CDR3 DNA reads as TGTGCCAGCAGCGTCGGGACTAGCGGTGTAGGAGATACGCAGTATTTT. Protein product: CASSVGTSGVGDTQYF. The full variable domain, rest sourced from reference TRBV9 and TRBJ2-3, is DSGVTQTPKHLITATGQRVTLRCSPRSGDLSVYWYQQSLDQGLQFLIQYYNGEERAKGNILERFSAQQFPDLHSELNLSSLELGDSALYFCASSVGTSGVGDTQYFGPGTRLTVL.

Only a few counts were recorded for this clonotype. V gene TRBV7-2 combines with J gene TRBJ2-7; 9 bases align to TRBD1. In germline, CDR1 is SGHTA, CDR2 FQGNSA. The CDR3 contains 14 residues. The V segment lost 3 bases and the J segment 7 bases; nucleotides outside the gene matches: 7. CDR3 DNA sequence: TGTGCCAGCAGCTTTCTCGGACAGGGGTTAGAGCAGTACTTC. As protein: CASSFLGQGLEQYF. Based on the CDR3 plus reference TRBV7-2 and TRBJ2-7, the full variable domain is GAGVSQSPSNKVTEKGKDVELRCDPISGHTALYWYRQSLGQGLEFLIYFQGNSAPDKSGLPSDRFSAERTGGSVSTLTIQRTQQEDSAVYLCASSFLGQGLEQYFGPGTRLTVT.

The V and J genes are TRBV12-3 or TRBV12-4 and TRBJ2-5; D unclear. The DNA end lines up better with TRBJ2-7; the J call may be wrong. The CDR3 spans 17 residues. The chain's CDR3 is CASSPYRSQPPRNEQYF. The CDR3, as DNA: TGTGCCAGCAGCCCTTACAGATCCCAGCCGCCGAGGAACGAGCAGTACTTC.

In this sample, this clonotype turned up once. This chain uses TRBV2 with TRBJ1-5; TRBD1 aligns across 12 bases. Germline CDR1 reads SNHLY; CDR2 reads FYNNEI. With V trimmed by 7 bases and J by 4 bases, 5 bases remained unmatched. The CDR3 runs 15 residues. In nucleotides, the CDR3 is TGTGCCAGCAAGGGGACAGGGGGCGGAAATCAGCCCCAGCATTTT. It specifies CASKGTGGGNQPQHF.

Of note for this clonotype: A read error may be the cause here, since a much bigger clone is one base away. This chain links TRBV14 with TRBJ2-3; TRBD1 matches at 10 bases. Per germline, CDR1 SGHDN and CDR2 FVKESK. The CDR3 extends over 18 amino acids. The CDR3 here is CVSSQTPGTGAVTDTQYF. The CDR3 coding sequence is TGTGTCAGCAGCCAGACTCCCGGGACAGGGGCGGTCACAGATACGCAGTATTTT.

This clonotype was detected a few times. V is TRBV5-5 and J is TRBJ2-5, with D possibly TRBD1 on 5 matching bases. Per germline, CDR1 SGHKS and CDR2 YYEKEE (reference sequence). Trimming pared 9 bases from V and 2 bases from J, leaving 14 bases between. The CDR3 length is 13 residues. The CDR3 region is CAIWQGAQETQYF. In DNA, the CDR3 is TGTGCCATCTGGCAAGGGGCTCAAGAGACCCAGTACTTC.

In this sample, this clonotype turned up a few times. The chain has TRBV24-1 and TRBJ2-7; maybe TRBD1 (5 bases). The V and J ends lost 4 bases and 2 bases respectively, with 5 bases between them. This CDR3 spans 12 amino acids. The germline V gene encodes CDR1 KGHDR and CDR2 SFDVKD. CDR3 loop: CATSEGAYEQYF. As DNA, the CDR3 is TGTGCCACCAGTGAAGGGGCCTACGAGCAGTACTTC.

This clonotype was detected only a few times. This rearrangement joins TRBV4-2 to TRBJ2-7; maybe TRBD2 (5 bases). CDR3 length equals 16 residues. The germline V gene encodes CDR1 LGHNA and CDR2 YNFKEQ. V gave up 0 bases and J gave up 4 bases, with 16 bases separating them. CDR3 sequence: CASSQEGSLGLYEQYF. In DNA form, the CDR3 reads TGTGCCAGCAGCCAAGAAGGCTCACTAGGGTTATACGAGCAGTACTTC.